The T cell receptor beta chain under discussion was sequenced for a study of T cell repertoires in cytomegalovirus infection. This clonotype was picked up many times. Germline V gene sequence: CDR1 SGHVS, CDR2 FQNEAQ. The V gene end was trimmed by 0 bases and the J gene end by 1 base; junction bases not matched to a gene: 7. CDR3 length equals 17 residues. TCRdb passed the reads through MiXCR, listing each CDR3 protein once. The data contain about 180,000 distinct CDR3 sequences, roughly 14% of them singletons. The clonotype originates from a human donor in good health (CMV status not recorded). Some clones in this sample may be carry-over from other donors' samples. The genes are TRBV7-8 and TRBJ1-1, with 8 bases fitting TRBD1. The sequenced sample consisted of PBMCs. Written as DNA, the CDR3 is TGTGCCAGCAGCTTAGCGCTAGGACAGGGTCAGAACACTGAAGCTTTCTTT. It translates to CASSLALGQGQNTEAFF.